This TCR beta chain was recorded in a study of vaccination effects on CD4 cells after COVID-19. Study findings and constraints: The study found marked clonal contraction of infection- and vaccine-induced clones late after vaccination. Only a few convalescent patients and no early post-infection timepoints featured in the study.

This clone was recorded a few times. Its matching antigen is unknown. This CDR3 has 15 amino acids. The J segment lost 8 bases and the V segment lost 5 bases, leaving 8 bases of the junction unmatched. Germline lookup yields CDR1 MNHEY and CDR2 SMNVEV (reference sequence). Some clones are missing from TCRdb's copy, which holds only in-frame ones; the method was immunoSEQ multiplex PCR. The table has about 61,000 clones, more than 80% seen once; the top ten hold 2.5%. Ahead of sequencing, the ViraFEST assay grew antigen-specific CD4+ T cells using viral peptide pools. A 10-day culture period preceded the isolation of CD4+ T cells. Wells containing 1.5 million to 2.5 million PBMC each were cultured with roughly 10 IU/ml IL-2 and approximately 9.6 ug/ml peptides. IL-2 medium was substituted for half the medium on days 3 and 7.

This chain connects TRBV27 to TRBJ1-4; TRBD1 agrees at 10 bases. The sequence was collected from a human donor who received a COVID-19 vaccine. The sequences come from CD4+ T cells from PBMCs cultured with HCoV-229E spike peptides, collected before COVID-19 vaccination. The CDR3 loop reads CASSKRQGAVEKLFF. The CDR3 coding sequence is TGTGCCAGCAGTAAACGACAGGGGGCGGTCGAAAAACTGTTTTTT. Using reference TRBV27 and TRBJ1-4 for the parts outside the CDR3, the full variable domain is EAQVTQNPRYLITVTGKKLTVTCSQNMNHEYMSWYRQDPGLGLRQIYYSMNVEVTDKGDVPEGYKVSRKEKRNFPLILESPSPNQTSLYFCASSKRQGAVEKLFFGSGTQLSVL.